Listed below are T cell receptor beta chains from one sample, sequenced in a study of shared clonotypes between healthy human individuals. This table comes from immunoSEQ multiplex PCR, and its TCRdb copy is limited to in-frame clones, with some not included. The table has 1.4 million or so clones, 98% seen once; the top ten hold 0.36%. The sample consisted of naive CD4+ T cells sorted from blood. Receptors were obtained from a man under 40 in good health. Both conserved end residues are part of each CDR3. Fields, in order: D gene, clone size, V gene, J gene, CDR3 DNA, CDR3 protein. A D gene is named only where the DNA matches it firmly. Size values are once, few and many counts, or a class for expanded clones, and some rows have none.

d_gene: NA; abundance: NA; v_gene: TRBV11-2; j_gene: TRBJ2-1; CDR3nt: TGTGCCAGCAGCTCTTACCATGGACAGAAGTCCTACAATGAGCAGTTCTTC; CDR3aa: CASSSYHGQKSYNEQFF
d_gene: TRBD1; abundance: once; v_gene: TRBV28; j_gene: TRBJ2-7; CDR3nt: TGTGCCAGCAGCACCGCCGGGACAGGGCTTTACGAGCAGTACTTC; CDR3aa: CASSTAGTGLYEQYF
d_gene: NA; abundance: NA; v_gene: TRBV2; j_gene: TRBJ2-7; CDR3nt: TGTGCCAGCAGTGTGTTGTACGAGCAGTACTTC; CDR3aa: CASSVLYEQYF
d_gene: TRBD2; abundance: NA; v_gene: TRBV6-5; j_gene: TRBJ2-7; CDR3nt: TGTGCCAGCAGTTTCGGTCTAGCGGAAGGGGAGCAGTACTTC; CDR3aa: CASSFGLAEGEQYF
d_gene: NA; abundance: NA; v_gene: TRBV11-2; j_gene: TRBJ2-7; CDR3nt: TGTGCCAGCAGCTCCCTCGGAGGACTCTACGAGCAGTACTTC; CDR3aa: CASSSLGGLYEQYF
d_gene: NA; abundance: NA; v_gene: TRBV20-1; j_gene: TRBJ2-7; CDR3nt: TGCAGTGCGTCGTCCTACGAGCAGTACTTC; CDR3aa: CSASSYEQYF
d_gene: TRBD1; abundance: NA; v_gene: TRBV19; j_gene: TRBJ1-5; CDR3nt: TGTGCCAGTAGTCCGGGACAGGGGGCTCAGCCCCAGCATTTT; CDR3aa: CASSPGQGAQPQHF
d_gene: TRBD1; abundance: NA; v_gene: TRBV6-6; j_gene: TRBJ1-2; CDR3nt: TGTGCCAGCAGTTACATAGGGGGCGGCGGTGGCTACACCTTC; CDR3aa: CASSYIGGGGGYTF
d_gene: NA; abundance: NA; v_gene: TRBV10-2; j_gene: TRBJ2-7; CDR3nt: TGCGCCAGCAGTGAGTCGGATGAGAGCTCCTACGAGCAGTACTTC; CDR3aa: CASSESDESSYEQYF
d_gene: NA; abundance: NA; v_gene: TRBV4-1; j_gene: TRBJ2-5; CDR3nt: TGCGCCAGCAGCCAAACTAGCTCTAAGACCCAGTACTTC; CDR3aa: CASSQTSSKTQYF
d_gene: NA; abundance: NA; v_gene: TRBV18; j_gene: TRBJ2-5; CDR3nt: TGTGCCAGCTCACCACCGCAGACCAGGGGTGAGACCCAGTACTTC; CDR3aa: CASSPPQTRGETQYF
d_gene: NA; abundance: NA; v_gene: TRBV5-1; j_gene: TRBJ1-2; CDR3nt: TGCGCCAGCAGCGCGGAGCGGCTGTATGGCTACACCTTC; CDR3aa: CASSAERLYGYTF
d_gene: NA; abundance: NA; v_gene: TRBV6-4; j_gene: TRBJ1-2; CDR3nt: TGTGCCAGCACCCCTCGACCGGGCATTAACTATGGCTACACCTTC; CDR3aa: CASTPRPGINYGYTF
d_gene: TRBD1; abundance: NA; v_gene: TRBV19; j_gene: TRBJ2-1; CDR3nt: TGTGCCAGTAGTATCCTTACGGGACAGGGGCCCAATGAGCAGTTCTTC; CDR3aa: CASSILTGQGPNEQFF
d_gene: TRBD1; abundance: NA; v_gene: TRBV7-2; j_gene: TRBJ1-4; CDR3nt: TGTGCCAGCAGCAGGGGGACAGGTGAAAAACTGTTTTTT; CDR3aa: CASSRGTGEKLFF
d_gene: TRBD1; abundance: NA; v_gene: TRBV2; j_gene: TRBJ1-1; CDR3nt: TGTGCGGGACAGGGGGTCATGAACACTGAAGCTTTCTTT; CDR3aa: CAGQGVMNTEAFF
d_gene: NA; abundance: NA; v_gene: TRBV6-5; j_gene: TRBJ2-1; CDR3nt: TGTGCCAGCAGTTACTCGAACGGGGTTGGTGAGCAGTTCTTC; CDR3aa: CASSYSNGVGEQFF
d_gene: NA; abundance: NA; v_gene: TRBV28; j_gene: TRBJ1-5; CDR3nt: TGTGCCAGCAGTATAGAGGGTAATCAGCCCCAGCATTTT; CDR3aa: CASSIEGNQPQHF
d_gene: TRBD1; abundance: once; v_gene: TRBV5-5; j_gene: TRBJ2-1; CDR3nt: TGTGCCAGCAGCTCCTACTCAACAGGGGGGAATGAGCAGTTCTTC; CDR3aa: CASSSYSTGGNEQFF
d_gene: NA; abundance: NA; v_gene: TRBV5-6; j_gene: TRBJ1-2; CDR3nt: TGTGCCAGCAGCCAGGTCAGCTATGGCTACACCTTC; CDR3aa: CASSQVSYGYTF
d_gene: TRBD1; abundance: NA; v_gene: TRBV5-6; j_gene: TRBJ1-5; CDR3nt: TGTGCCAGCAGCCCCAGTACAGGGGGCAATCAGCCCCAGCATTTT; CDR3aa: CASSPSTGGNQPQHF
d_gene: NA; abundance: once; v_gene: TRBV18; j_gene: TRBJ1-5; CDR3nt: TGTGCCAGCTCACCACGAGGCGCAGAGCAGCCCCAGCATTTT; CDR3aa: CASSPRGAEQPQHF
d_gene: TRBD1; abundance: NA; v_gene: TRBV5-4; j_gene: TRBJ1-2; CDR3nt: TGTGCCAGCAGCAGGACAGGGGCGGACTATGGCTACACCTTC; CDR3aa: CASSRTGADYGYTF
d_gene: NA; abundance: NA; v_gene: TRBV2; j_gene: TRBJ2-7; CDR3nt: TGTGCCAGCAATATTCCGGGGATCTCCTACGAGCAGTACTTC; CDR3aa: CASNIPGISYEQYF
d_gene: NA; abundance: NA; v_gene: TRBV11-2; j_gene: TRBJ1-3; CDR3nt: TGTGCCAGCAGCTTAGGACGGCGTTGGGACACCATATATTTT; CDR3aa: CASSLGRRWDTIYF
d_gene: NA; abundance: NA; v_gene: TRBV6-1; j_gene: TRBJ2-3; CDR3nt: TGTGCCAGCTCCGAGGCGACAGATACGCAGTATTTT; CDR3aa: CASSEATDTQYF
d_gene: NA; abundance: NA; v_gene: TRBV4-2; j_gene: TRBJ1-5; CDR3nt: TGTGCCAGCAGCCCGCGACAGGTCAATCAGCCCCAGCATTTT; CDR3aa: CASSPRQVNQPQHF
d_gene: NA; abundance: NA; v_gene: TRBV5-1; j_gene: TRBJ2-1; CDR3nt: TGCGCCAGCACGAACCCTGGCTCCTACAATGAGCAGTTCTTC; CDR3aa: CASTNPGSYNEQFF
d_gene: TRBD2; abundance: NA; v_gene: TRBV28; j_gene: TRBJ2-1; CDR3nt: TGTGCCAGCAGTTTACCGGGACTAGCTAAGGGGGATGAGCAGTTCTTC; CDR3aa: CASSLPGLAKGDEQFF
d_gene: NA; abundance: NA; v_gene: TRBV19; j_gene: TRBJ2-7; CDR3nt: TGTGCCAGTAGTATAGCCGGACAGTATTCCTACGAGCAGTACTTC; CDR3aa: CASSIAGQYSYEQYF